Below are 18 T cell receptor beta chains sequenced from a single sample in a study of T cell repertoires in cytomegalovirus infection. Each CDR3 protein gets one entry after TCRdb re-called the reads with MiXCR. The sample contains approximately 180,000 distinct CDR3 sequences, approximately 19% of which appear only once. The material sequenced was PBMCs. The source of these receptors is a human donor in good health (CMV status not recorded). Some clones in this sample may be carry-over from other donors' samples.

The V call is TRBV14, the J call TRBJ2-7; 10 bases are shared with TRBD2. This CDR3 has 20 amino acids. Per germline, CDR1 SGHDN and CDR2 FVKESK. V was pared by 5 bases and J by 1 base, with 20 bases of the junction left unmatched. The CDR3 reads CASSDSRLGAGGPSSYEQYF. CDR3 in DNA: TGTGCCAGCAGCGACTCCCGGTTGGGAGCGGGAGGGCCTAGTTCCTACGAGCAGTACTTC.

This clonotype was seen at least ten times. The chain carries TRBV7-2 and TRBJ1-5, with D maybe TRBD1 (5 bases). The CDR3 runs 15 residues. The V end was cut by 5 bases, the J end by 7 bases, with 18 bases between. From germline, CDR1 is SGHTA and CDR2 FQGNSA. The CDR3 bases are TGTGCCAGCAGCCCCCTCGGGAGGGGCGGGCAGCCCCAGCATTTT. Its protein is CASSPLGRGGQPQHF.

This chain connects TRBV28 to TRBJ1-1; tentative D call: TRBD1 (6 bases). V gave up 6 bases and J gave up 1 base, with 12 bases separating them. This CDR3 has 14 residues. Germline-derived CDR1 and CDR2 are MDHEN and SYDVKM. The DNA for the CDR3 is TGTGCCAGCAGACAGGGAGGTTGGAACACTGAAGCTTTCTTT. This sequence encodes CASRQGGWNTEAFF.

This clonotype has only a few counts. The rearrangement uses TRBV10-3 and TRBJ2-7, with 8 bases aligning to TRBD2. The CDR3 extends over 16 amino acids. From germline, CDR1 is ENHRY and CDR2 SYGVKD. V dropped 5 bases and J dropped 0; count of bases not matched to a gene: 9. The CDR3 coding sequence is TGTGCCATCAGTTCCCTGGAGCGGGGGCTCTCCTACGAGCAGTACTTC. Its translation: CAISSLERGLSYEQYF.

V usage is TRBV11-3 and J usage is TRBJ1-6; D possibly corresponds to TRBD1 (5 bases). The V gene's germline CDR1 is SGHNT and CDR2 YENEEA. The V gene lost 6 bases and the J gene lost 10 bases, with 22 bases spanning the gap. The CDR3 length is 16 residues. The CDR3: CASSPGGGGVGSPLHF. CDR3 DNA: TGTGCCAGCAGTCCCGGAGGCGGAGGGGTTGGATCACCCCTCCACTTT.

V and J are TRBV29-1 and TRBJ2-7; D is uncertain. The CDR3 loop spans 13 amino acids. CDR1 is SQVTM, CDR2 ANQGSEA, per germline. The V end was cut by 1 base, the J end by 0 bases, with 7 bases between. As DNA, the CDR3 is TGCAGCGTTGAAGGGGGTACCTCCTACGAGCAGTACTTC. Amino acids: CSVEGGTSYEQYF.

The chain carries TRBV7-6 and TRBJ2-7; 10 bases match TRBD2. Germline trimming cut 2 bases from V and 5 bases from J; bases unmatched to any gene: 6. CDR3 length: 15 residues. Germline V gene data show CDR1 as SGHVS and CDR2 as FNYEAQ. The CDR3 sequence: CASSLLAGVEDEQYF. CDR3 DNA sequence: TGTGCCAGCAGCTTACTAGCGGGAGTTGAGGACGAGCAGTACTTC.

The chain recombines TRBV6-5 with TRBJ2-1; D gene unclear. The germline CDR1 and CDR2 sequences are MNHEY and SVGAGI. The length of the CDR3 is 15 residues. V was trimmed by 0 bases and J by 10 bases, leaving 16 bases between them. CDR3 amino acids: CASSYSRDSSWEQFF. CDR3 nucleotides: TGTGCCAGCAGTTACTCGCGAGACTCCTCCTGGGAGCAGTTCTTC.

The chain joins TRBV5-4 to TRBJ2-1; D might be TRBD2 (5 bases). The CDR3 is made up of 12 amino acids. Trimming removed 6 bases at V and 8 bases at J, with 12 bases between. CDR1 is SGHNT and CDR2 is YYREEE in the germline V gene (reference sequence). The CDR3 loop reads CASTWAGHEQFF. The CDR3, as DNA: TGTGCCAGCACCTGGGCGGGCCATGAGCAGTTCTTC.

As to this clonotype: Its ends do not fully match the called genes, so a read error is possible. The genes are TRBV28 and TRBJ2-7, with 10 bases lining up with TRBD2. The CDR3 sequence is 12 residues long. The germline V gene has CDR1 MDHEN and CDR2 SYDVKM. CDR3 bases: TGTGCCAGCAGTGAAGTATTAACTAGCGGGGACTTC. This translates into CASSEVLTSGDF. Full variable domain (outside the CDR3, taken from reference TRBV28 and TRBJ2-7): DVKVTQSSRYLVKRTGEKVFLECVQDMDHENMFWYRQDPGLGLRLIYFSYDVKMKEKGDIPEGYSVSREKKERFSLILESASTNQTSMYLCASSEVLTSGDFGPGTRLTVT.

The rearrangement joins TRBV20-1 to TRBJ2-2, with 7 bases aligning to TRBD1. CDR1 DFQATT and CDR2 SNEGSKA come from the germline V gene (reference sequence). Trimming took 6 bases from V and 4 from J; bases not matched to a gene: 8. CDR3 size: 14 residues. Written as DNA, the CDR3 is TGCAGTGCGCTCCGACCAGGGGGCACCGGGGAGCTGTTTTTT. As protein: CSALRPGGTGELFF.

This clonotype was detected a few times. The chain carries TRBV29-1 and TRBJ2-4; TRBD2 aligns across 8 bases. Germline V lookup: CDR1 SQVTM, CDR2 ANQGSEA. The V and J ends lost 2 bases and 9 bases, in that order; junction bases with no gene match: 9. The CDR3 sequence is 14 residues long. The CDR3 loop reads CSVESGGGLGIQYF. In nucleotides, the CDR3 is TGCAGCGTTGAATCGGGGGGGGGTCTGGGCATTCAGTACTTC.

This clonotype has only a few counts. The chain uses TRBV20-1 and TRBJ2-4; D is unresolved. Trimming stripped 7 bases from V and 9 bases from J, with 13 bases between. Germline values: CDR1 DFQATT, CDR2 SNEGSKA (reference sequence). This CDR3 is 11 amino acids long. The CDR3 DNA reads as TGCAGTGTGACCGGATGGGGCATTCAGTACTTC. This sequence encodes CSVTGWGIQYF.

On this clonotype itself: One end of the junction does not line up with germline, which may come from a read error. The chain employs TRBV29-1 and TRBJ2-1; D gene ambiguous. CDR3 size: 15 residues. Germline lookup yields CDR1 SQVTM and CDR2 ANQGSEA. CDR3 coding DNA: TGCAACGTTGATGGGCTCCAGAGCTCCTACAATGAGCAGTTCTTC. Its protein is CNVDGLQSSYNEQFF.

This clonotype came up a few times. V is TRBV7-9 and J is TRBJ1-1; D gene ambiguous. Trimming took off 2 bases at V and 1 base at J, with 14 bases between the two ends. The germline gives CDR1 SEHNR, CDR2 FQNEAQ (reference sequence). This CDR3 is built from 16 residues. This CDR3 reads CASSLYTASKNTEAFF. The CDR3 DNA reads as TGTGCCAGCAGCTTATATACAGCGAGTAAGAACACTGAAGCTTTCTTT.

The chain employs TRBV20-1 and TRBJ2-5, with a weak D call TRBD2 (5 bases). The CDR3 runs 15 residues. V lost 0 bases and J lost 1, with 12 bases in between. Germline V gives CDR1 DFQATT, CDR2 SNEGSKA (reference sequence). The CDR3 sequence: CSARDRVLAQETQYF. CDR3 DNA sequence: TGCAGTGCTAGAGATCGCGTCCTAGCCCAAGAGACCCAGTACTTC.

V usage is TRBV28 and J usage is TRBJ2-2; no reliable D call. CDR1 and CDR2 (germline): MDHEN, SYDVKM. Trimming cost V 7 bases and J 6 bases, with 18 bases left between them. This CDR3 is built from 15 residues. CDR3 loop: CASTKNTVSPGELFF. The CDR3 coding sequence is TGTGCCAGCACCAAGAACACAGTCTCCCCCGGGGAGCTGTTTTTT.

The sample holds a few counts of this clonotype. The chain couples TRBV15 to TRBJ2-7; 7 bases are a match to TRBD2. Germline V gene data show CDR1 as LNHNV and CDR2 as YYDKDF (reference sequence). CDR3 length: 16 amino acids. V was pared by 1 base and J by 6 bases, with 12 bases of the junction left unmatched. DNA of the CDR3: TGTGCCACCAGCAGAGTTCATCTAGCGGTCGGGGGCGAGCAGTACTTC. It codes for CATSRVHLAVGGEQYF.